These 25 T cell receptor beta chains came from one sample sequenced in a study of Ad26.COV2.S vaccination and SARS-CoV-2 variants. Profiling relied on immunoSEQ multiplex PCR, and the TCRdb table lists in-frame clones only, not all of them. This sample has some 250,000 clones; roughly 90% occur once, and the top ten carry around 11%. Regarding treatment: some 20 received Ad26.COV2.S at low or high dose, single or two shots; about 5 received placebo; per-sample allocation not given. Sampling was done on day 63 after the first vaccine or placebo injection. Specimen: peripheral blood, collected in a trial of Ad26.COV2.S vaccine versus placebo. Receptors were obtained from a person aged 18-60 years who received the Ad26.COV2.S COVID-19 vaccine or a placebo.

The chain recombines TRBV6-1 with TRBJ2-7, with D possibly being TRBD1 (6 bases). Looked up from germline, CDR1 is MNHNS and CDR2 is SASEGT. V lost 0 bases and J 4 bases, leaving 13 bases between the germline ends. This CDR3 has 15 amino acids. The CDR3 loop is CASSEAEGVGYEQYF. The CDR3 DNA reads as TGTGCCAGCAGTGAAGCCGAGGGGGTAGGATACGAGCAGTACTTC.

The CDR3 is CASTLRGGLGYQPQHF. Here the CDR3 DNA reads TGTGCCAGCACCCTCCGGGGGGGTTTAGGCTATCAGCCCCAGCATTTT. The V call is TRBV28, the J call TRBJ1-5, with D possibly being TRBD1 (5 bases). CDR1 is MDHEN, CDR2 SYDVKM, per germline. V lost 7 bases, J lost 5 bases, and 21 bases lay in between. The CDR3 has 16 amino acids. The full variable domain, with the rest looked up from reference TRBV28 and TRBJ1-5, is DVKVTQSSRYLVKRTGEKVFLECVQDMDHENMFWYRQDPGLGLRLIYFSYDVKMKEKGDIPEGYSVSREKKERFSLILESASTNQTSMYLCASTLRGGLGYQPQHFGDGTRLSIL.

In regard to this clone: The sample contains more than one DNA sequence encoding this CDR3. The chain employs TRBV9 and TRBJ2-3; D unclear. The CDR3 is 11 residues long. Germline assignment: CDR1 SGDLS and CDR2 YYNGEE. Trimming stripped 0 bases from V and 6 bases from J, with 2 bases between. In nucleotides, the CDR3 is TGTGCCAGCAGCGTAGGGGATACGCAGTATTTT. It encodes CASSVGDTQYF.

DNA for the CDR3: TGTGCCAGCAGTTATTACCTGAGGGGAAGTGGATCACCCCTCCACTTT. Protein sequence: CASSYYLRGSGSPLHF. The rearrangement uses TRBV6-5 and TRBJ1-6; tentative D call: TRBD1 (5 bases). Germline V gives CDR1 MNHEY, CDR2 SVGAGI. Trimming shortened V by 3 bases and J by 10 bases, and 19 bases separated the two germline ends. This CDR3 region has 16 residues.

The rearrangement joins TRBV27 to TRBJ2-1, with a tentative D call TRBD1 (5 bases). The CDR3 loop spans 15 amino acids. Germline V gene lookup returns CDR1 MNHEY and CDR2 SMNVEV (reference sequence). V lost 3 bases and J lost 0, with 9 bases in between. CDR3 loop: CASSLRQTSYNEQFF. CDR3 nucleotides: TGTGCCAGCAGTTTGAGACAGACCTCCTACAATGAGCAGTTCTTC.

This chain links TRBV27 with TRBJ2-1, with 8 positions matching TRBD1. Germline V gene lookup returns CDR1 MNHEY and CDR2 SMNVEV (reference sequence). The V and J ends lost 3 bases and 4 bases, in that order; junction bases with no gene match: 32. This CDR3 has 24 amino acids. CDR3 nucleotide sequence: TGTGCCAGCAGTTTCGGACCCTCGGGCAGGGGACCGGGACAGGCGAGGGGCCCATACAATGAGCAGTTCTTC. Amino acids: CASSFGPSGRGPGQARGPYNEQFF.

This chain joins TRBV5-1 and TRBJ2-5; TRBD1 agrees at 7 bases. CDR1 SGHRS and CDR2 YFSETQ come from the germline V gene. V shed 4 bases, J shed 5 bases, and the junction held 8 bases outside the gene matches. This CDR3 has 14 residues. The chain's CDR3 is CASSVTGSGETQYF. DNA of the CDR3: TGCGCCAGCAGCGTGACAGGGTCCGGGGAGACCCAGTACTTC.

This chain uses TRBV5-5 with TRBJ2-5, with D maybe TRBD1 (6 bases). This CDR3 contains 14 residues. Germline values: CDR1 SGHKS, CDR2 YYEKEE (reference sequence). V was pared by 3 bases and J by 2 bases, with 11 bases between. DNA for the CDR3: TGTGCCAGCAGCTCCCCAGGGGCACAAGAGACCCAGTACTTC. It yields the protein CASSSPGAQETQYF.

The chain links TRBV6-2 or TRBV6-3 to TRBJ2-7; no definite D call. The CDR3 has 15 amino acids. V was clipped by 3 bases and J by 5 bases, with 17 bases between them. Germline values: CDR1 MNHEY, CDR2 SVGEGT. The CDR3 DNA reads as TGTGCCAGCAGTTATACTCGGCCGAATTACGACGAGCAGTACTTC. Encoded protein: CASSYTRPNYDEQYF.

The V call is TRBV5-1, the J call TRBJ2-1, with 12 bases that match TRBD2. This CDR3 spans 16 amino acids. V lost 2 bases, J lost 2 bases, and 2 bases stayed unmatched. Germline-derived CDR1 and CDR2 are SGHRS and YFSETQ. CDR3 nucleotide sequence: TGCGCCAGCAGCTTAAGGACTAGCGGGACCTACAATGAGCAGTTCTTC. As protein: CASSLRTSGTYNEQFF. The full variable domain, with the rest looked up from reference TRBV5-1 and TRBJ2-1, is KAGVTQTPRYLIKTRGQQVTLSCSPISGHRSVSWYQQTPGQGLQFLFEYFSETQRNKGNFPGRFSGRQFSNSRSEMNVSTLELGDSALYLCASSLRTSGTYNEQFFGPGTRLTVL.

The chain recombines TRBV4-3 with TRBJ2-6; a possible D gene is TRBD2 (6 bases). This CDR3 has 17 amino acids. Germline lookup yields CDR1 LGHNA and CDR2 YSLEER. V was shortened by 3 bases and J by 2 bases, with 14 bases between the two germline ends. The CDR3 sequence: CASSHTGGTAGANVLTF. The CDR3, as DNA: TGCGCCAGCAGCCACACGGGCGGGACGGCTGGGGCCAACGTCCTGACTTTC.

This CDR3 reads CASSLGPRQDSNQPQHF. The CDR3 region has the DNA TGTGCCAGCAGCTTAGGCCCCCGACAGGATAGCAATCAGCCCCAGCATTTT. The rearrangement uses TRBV7-9 and TRBJ1-5; D may be TRBD1 (6 bases). The CDR3 has 17 amino acids. The V and J ends lost 1 base and 0 bases respectively, with 13 bases between them. Germline V CDR1 and CDR2: SEHNR, FQNEAQ (reference sequence).

V gene TRBV4-3 combines with J gene TRBJ2-2; 8 positions agree with TRBD2. Germline lookup yields CDR1 LGHNA and CDR2 YSLEER. V was pared by 0 bases and J by 7 bases, with 4 bases of the junction left unmatched. The length of the CDR3 is 15 residues. The CDR3: CASSQEGLGNGELFF. Here the CDR3 DNA reads TGCGCCAGCAGCCAAGAGGGACTAGGGAACGGGGAGCTGTTTTTT.

As concerns this clone: Other DNA sequences in the same sample also yield this CDR3. The chain employs TRBV7-3 and TRBJ1-1; the D gene is possibly TRBD1 (6 bases). Trimming took 5 bases from V and 1 from J, leaving 8 bases between them. This CDR3 has 13 amino acids. Germline V gene lookup returns CDR1 SGHTA and CDR2 FQGTGA. The CDR3 bases are TGTGCCAGCAGCCCGACAGGGAACACTGAAGCTTTCTTT. It yields the protein CASSPTGNTEAFF.

This clone has just a few counts. The chain couples TRBV28 to TRBJ2-5; no clear D gene. The CDR3 is 15 amino acids. Germline CDR1 and CDR2: MDHEN and SYDVKM. V was pared by 1 base and J by 2 bases, with 11 bases between. CDR3 amino acids: CASSLSVRRQETQYF. CDR3 in DNA: TGTGCCAGCAGTTTATCGGTCAGGCGACAAGAGACCCAGTACTTC.

The chain couples TRBV19 to TRBJ1-2, with 9 bases lining up with TRBD1. The CDR3 has 13 amino acids. V shed 7 bases and J 8 bases; nucleotides not matched to a gene: 8. Germline V gene sequence: CDR1 LNHDA, CDR2 SQIVND (reference sequence). Written as DNA, the CDR3 is TGTGCCAGTACCCGGGACAGGGACAGAGGCTACACCTTC. It codes for CASTRDRDRGYTF.

This clone came up once. The V and J genes are TRBV7-6 and TRBJ2-2, with 8 bases aligning to TRBD1. There are 16 residues in the CDR3. Germline V lookup: CDR1 SGHVS, CDR2 FNYEAQ. The trim removed 5 bases at V and 4 bases at J, leaving 9 bases unmatched. The CDR3: CASSPPGGASTGELFF. As DNA, the CDR3 is TGTGCCAGCAGCCCCCCAGGGGGCGCGAGCACCGGGGAGCTGTTTTTT. The whole variable domain, remainder taken from reference TRBV7-6 and TRBJ2-2, is GAGVSQSPRYKVTKRGQDVALRCDPISGHVSLYWYRQALGQGPEFLTYFNYEAQQDKSGLPNDRFSAERPEGSISTLTIQRTEQRDSAMYRCASSPPGGASTGELFFGEGSRLTVL.

The chain is built from TRBV7-2 and TRBJ2-7, with D possibly matching TRBD1 (6 bases). Germline CDR1 reads SGHTA; CDR2 reads FQGNSA. The CDR3 spans 14 residues. V was clipped by 3 bases and J by 4 bases, with 13 bases between them. The CDR3 is CASSLGRGLYEQYF. CDR3 in DNA: TGTGCCAGCAGCTTGGGCAGGGGTTTGTACGAGCAGTACTTC.

The rearrangement uses TRBV28 and TRBJ1-5, with D possibly being TRBD1 (5 bases). Germline V gives CDR1 MDHEN, CDR2 SYDVKM. Trimming removed 6 bases at V and 1 base at J, with 19 bases between. The CDR3 sequence is 17 residues long. The CDR3 reads CASRAEGRLASNQPQHF. CDR3 DNA: TGTGCCAGCAGGGCGGAGGGGCGCTTAGCGAGCAATCAGCCCCAGCATTTT.

This clone was counted only a few times. The chain is built from TRBV4-2 and TRBJ2-1, with TRBD2 matching over 12 bases. Looked up from germline, CDR1 is LGHNA and CDR2 is YNFKEQ. This CDR3 comprises 16 residues. The V and J ends lost 0 bases and 6 bases, in that order; junction bases with no gene match: 3. The CDR3 reads CASSQDPTSGSNEQFF. CDR3 nucleotides: TGTGCCAGCAGCCAAGATCCGACTAGCGGGAGCAATGAGCAGTTCTTC.

The gene calls are TRBV3-1 (or the pseudogene TRBV3-2) and TRBJ2-4, with D possibly called TRBD1 or TRBD2 (6 bases each). Germline-derived CDR1 and CDR2 are LGHDT and YNNKEL (reference sequence). Trimming cost V 4 bases and J 0 bases, with 10 bases left between them. CDR3 length: 15 amino acids. Here the CDR3 reads CASSLRGLAKNIQYF. CDR3 DNA: TGTGCCAGCAGCCTCAGGGGACTAGCCAAAAACATTCAGTACTTC.

For the CDR3, the DNA is TGTGCCATCAATTCTGACATAAACACTGAAGCTTTCTTT. Translated, it gives CAINSDINTEAFF. The chain employs TRBV10-3 and TRBJ1-1; D is undetermined. The CDR3 sequence is 13 residues long. From germline, CDR1 is ENHRY and CDR2 SYGVKD. The ends were cut back, 7 bases at V and 2 bases at J, with 11 bases in the middle.

J is TRBJ2-2 and V is TRBV5-6; no definite D call. Trimming cost V 0 bases and J 3 bases, with 0 bases left between them. Germline V CDR1 and CDR2: SGHDT, YYEEEE. CDR3 size: 12 residues. CDR3 amino acids: CASSLDTGELFF. CDR3 sequence (DNA): TGTGCCAGCAGCTTGGACACCGGGGAGCTGTTTTTT.

The J gene is TRBJ2-5, the V gene TRBV6-5; TRBD2 might be the D (6 bases). CDR1 is MNHEY, CDR2 SVGAGI, per germline. The V gene lost 6 bases and the J gene lost 4 bases, with 12 bases spanning the gap. This CDR3 is built from 13 residues. DNA of the CDR3: TGTGCCAGCAGCCGGGGGATCCGAGAGACCCAGTACTTC. Protein sequence: CASSRGIRETQYF.

The chain recombines TRBV12-3 or TRBV12-4 with TRBJ2-7, with D possibly matching TRBD2 (6 bases). CDR3 length: 12 amino acids. Between the trimmed V and J ends, which lost 6 bases and 7 bases, there was a span of 13 bases. The CDR3 region has the DNA TGTGCCAGCAGGCGGGACTTCATGGAGCAGTACTTC. The encoded protein is CASRRDFMEQYF.